This TCR beta chain emerged from a study of CD8 T cells in Susac syndrome. When the RNA was reverse transcribed, random hexamers were used with an input of roughly 0.45 to 1 ug. A single record per CDR3 protein comes from TCRdb applying MiXCR to the immunoSEQ multiplex PCR reads. The profile covers under 200,000 distinct CDR3 sequences, with approximately 95% appearing a single time and 0.16% taken by the ten largest. This receptor was identified in a human donor with multiple sclerosis. The specimen sequenced was CD8+ T cells from PBMCs.

This CDR3 reads CASSGGDSHNEQFF. The CDR3 DNA reads TGTGCCAGCAGCGGGGGGGACAGCCACAATGAGCAGTTCTTC. The rearrangement joins TRBV11-2 to TRBJ2-1; D might be TRBD1 or TRBD2, each matching 7 bases. CDR3 size: 14 residues. The germline V gene encodes CDR1 SGHAT and CDR2 FQNNGV. Deletions cut 5 bases from V and 5 bases from J, with 13 bases between.